A selection of T cell receptor beta chains follows, all from one sample in a study of blood T cell repertoires in COVID-19. Sequenced by immunoSEQ multiplex PCR; TCRdb stores in-frame clones only, minus some. The table lists hundreds of thousands of clones, approximately 86% of them singletons. The sample taken for sequencing was peripheral blood. The receptors come from a woman at least 80 years old with active or convalescent COVID-19. CDR3s include the opening cysteine and the closing phenylalanine or tryptophan. Only some rows state a clone size, as once, few, many or a class for expanded clones.

J gene	V gene	clone size	CDR3 protein
TRBJ1-1	TRBV7-2	.	CASSPSGGREAFF
TRBJ2-3	TRBV5-1	.	CASSLEGNSDTQYF
TRBJ1-4	TRBV19	.	CASSIFLATNEKLFF
TRBJ1-3	TRBV7-2	.	CASSLGSGNTIYF
TRBJ2-1	TRBV7-9	.	CASSRGQGGYNEQFF
TRBJ2-7	TRBV6-1	.	CASSEAGGQLEQYF
TRBJ2-2	TRBV5-1	.	CASSRMGLADYTGELFF
TRBJ2-5	TRBV6-5	once	CASKNRAESETQYF
TRBJ2-3	TRBV27	.	CASSWRGSSTDTQYF
TRBJ2-7	TRBV5-1	.	CASSLGAASYEQYF
TRBJ2-5	TRBV19	.	CASGVGGPETQYF
TRBJ1-5	TRBV25-1	.	CASSGGGGQPQHF
TRBJ2-2	TRBV11-2	.	CAAGGPNTGELFF
TRBJ1-3	TRBV5-5	.	CASSFQGLGNTIYF
TRBJ1-1	TRBV28	.	CASSIQRREGTEAFF
TRBJ2-2	TRBV24-1	.	CATSKTGENTGELFF
TRBJ1-2	TRBV4-1	.	CASSQARGVDGYTF
TRBJ1-3	TRBV2	.	CASSGQSQVGTIYF
TRBJ2-1	TRBV5-1	.	CASSFDTASGYNEQFF
TRBJ2-3	TRBV30	.	CAWSVGGRPTDTQYF
TRBJ1-2	TRBV5-1	.	CASSLLTGSYGYTF
TRBJ1-1	TRBV5-5	.	CASSFQGHGDTEAFF
TRBJ1-2	TRBV28	once	CASSRTGLPYGYTF
TRBJ2-3	TRBV6-5	.	CAGEGGLAPDTQYF
TRBJ2-5	TRBV18	.	CASSPLLSETGAETQYF
TRBJ1-6	TRBV5-6	.	CASSGTGNSPLHF
TRBJ2-2	TRBV5-1	once	CASSRTRDSFGTGELFF
TRBJ1-1	TRBV27	.	CASSLSGGLNTEAFF
TRBJ2-3	TRBV30	.	CAWSVRQLATDTQYF
TRBJ1-4	TRBV4-1	.	CASSQARQKLFF
TRBJ1-2	TRBV3-1/TRBV3-2	.	CASSQVSSGYTF
TRBJ1-2	TRBV5-1	.	CASSAGGQFGYTF
TRBJ1-1	TRBV3-1/TRBV3-2	.	CASSRDHRGGTEAFF
TRBJ2-1	TRBV7-9	few	CASSLALAGYNEQFF
TRBJ2-2	TRBV30	.	CAWSVAWDRFLSDTGELFF
TRBJ2-5	TRBV7-2	.	CAAGLAGGETQYF
TRBJ1-3	TRBV5-1	.	CASNRKAIRTGRGPRNTIYF
TRBJ2-5	TRBV5-1	.	CASSTAPGLTQETQYF
TRBJ2-3	TRBV29-1	.	CSVGGPINTDTQYF
TRBJ1-5	TRBV3-1/TRBV3-2	few	CASSRGQNNQPQHF
TRBJ2-4	TRBV5-1	.	CASSLIASGLNIQYF
TRBJ2-5	TRBV7-6	.	CASSLVPRGVQETQYF
TRBJ2-7	TRBV7-8	.	CASSSTQGAPYEQYF
TRBJ1-5	TRBV6-5	.	CASSHLGTVQPQHF
TRBJ2-3	TRBV6-4	.	CASSAGGFTDTQYF
TRBJ1-4	TRBV15	.	CATSRQGPTNEKLFF
TRBJ1-1	TRBV5-1	.	CASRTDTEAFF
TRBJ1-1	TRBV4-2	.	CASKKYDGTRDTEAFF
TRBJ2-3	TRBV19	few	CASSIDLRDTSTDTQYF
TRBJ2-1	TRBV14	few	CASSQETGRNEQFF
TRBJ1-2	TRBV5-1	.	CASSPGQYYGYTF